What follows is one TCR beta chain and its context. This clone was recorded a few times. Its antigen remains unidentified. No quality values exist for individual bases; no much larger clone is one base distant. The CDR3 regions of human TCRbeta chains were subjected to immunosequencing. In the source study's methods: TCRs in the repertoires were matched against a reference library of SARS-CoV-2-specific TCRs that had been generated with the MIRA antigen-specificity platform. Breadth was defined as the fraction of unique TCRs that were SARS-CoV-2-associated. Depth was defined as the fraction of total T cells that were SARS-CoV-2-associated. Using the MIRA data, each spike-specific TCR was assigned both to the spike region to which the TCR was reactive and to a CD4 or CD8 class. Log10-transformed breadth and depth values were compared by one-way ANOVA with Sidak's multiple comparisons tests. TCRdb re-hosts the immuneACCESS table, in-frame sequences only. Its copies lack some clones; in the studies checked, an unresolved V gene accounts for under half of them, and the cause for the rest is not known. V, J and clone size were drawn from that table, and D and trimming were deduced from the DNA. The sample records about 100,000 clones, around 89% of which are singletons. Clones ranked in the top ten supply about 1.8% of the sample.

The intended sense of this specimen's time point label: baseline before first vaccination. The vaccinee samples were drawn from two UK trials, COV001 and COV002, one of which was a single-blind randomized controlled phase 2/3 trial testing AZD1222 (ChAdOx1 nCoV-19) in healthy adults. Trial participant PBMC samples were collected at day 0 and day 28 after the second dose for TCRbeta chain sequencing. The data are from a study of T cell responses to AZD1222 COVID-19 vaccine listed by TCRdb under 2021. As for the study more broadly: AZD1222 recipients given second doses at about 4 weeks or at about 12 weeks were pooled, since spike-specific TCR depth and breadth were not found to differ between the two schedules. A total of 240 or so trial participants underwent TCR sequencing, of whom 207 had received two doses of AZD1222 and some 26 had received two doses of the MenACWY control vaccine. Trial participants were enrolled by age into 18-55, 56-69 and 70-plus year subgroups, with roughly 150, 30 and 60 TCR-sequenced participants respectively.

Overall study outcomes, separate from this receptor: Epitopes outside the regions mutated in the B.1.351 and B.1.1.7 variants were reportedly recognized by nearly half of the unique spike-specific TCRs. A significant rise in spike-specific TCR breadth and depth was observed after two AZD1222 doses relative to day 0 and relative to MenACWY recipients. Because no day 14 peak-response samples were available, repertoires were characterized only after the peak T cell response. In the small 56-69-year group, the increase in depth fell short of significance, most likely because of low power. Conclusions about previously exposed vaccinees were limited because only 5 or 6 AZD1222 recipients were SARS-CoV-2 seropositive at baseline. The whole spike protein was spanned by vaccine-associated CD4 TCRs, and dominant responses were seen in regions 160-218 and 743-854. Most participants were white British and females outnumbered males, and the authors suggested that clonal diversity may have been underestimated.

The germline V gene (reference sequence) gives CDR1 as LGHDT and CDR2 as YNNKEL. V is cut back by 2 bases and J by 5 bases, with 15 bases in the junction unmatched. CDR3 length: 18 amino acids, cysteine to phenylalanine. CDR3 DNA only is kept here, 54 bases in frame from base 1. This TCR derives from an adult in good health. The V gene is TRBV3-1 (or the pseudogene TRBV3-2) and the J gene is TRBJ2-3, with 8 bases in between that match TRBD2. The starting material was peripheral blood, obtained on day 0 of AZD1222 vaccination. CDR3 region: CASSQRFIGTSGRDTQYF. The nucleotide sequence is TGTGCCAGCAGCCAAAGATTCATCGGGACTAGTGGAAGAGATACGCAGTATTTT.